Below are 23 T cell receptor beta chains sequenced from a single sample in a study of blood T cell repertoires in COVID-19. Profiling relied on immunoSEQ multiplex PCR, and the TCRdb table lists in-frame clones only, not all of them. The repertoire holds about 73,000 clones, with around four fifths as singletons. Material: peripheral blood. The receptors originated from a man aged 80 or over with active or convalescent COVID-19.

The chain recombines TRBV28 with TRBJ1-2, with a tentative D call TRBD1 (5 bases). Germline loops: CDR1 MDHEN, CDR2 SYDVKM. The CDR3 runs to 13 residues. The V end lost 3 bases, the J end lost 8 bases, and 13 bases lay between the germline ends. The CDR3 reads CASSFTGSWGYTF. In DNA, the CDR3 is TGTGCCAGCAGTTTTACAGGTTCGTGGGGCTACACCTTC.

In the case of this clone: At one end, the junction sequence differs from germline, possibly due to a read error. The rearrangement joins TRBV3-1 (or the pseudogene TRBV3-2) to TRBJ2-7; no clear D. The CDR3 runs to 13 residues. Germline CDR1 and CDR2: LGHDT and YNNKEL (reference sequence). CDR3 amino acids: CASSKVGSHEQYF. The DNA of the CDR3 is TGTGCCAGCAGCAAAGTGGGCTCCCACGAGCAGTACTTC.

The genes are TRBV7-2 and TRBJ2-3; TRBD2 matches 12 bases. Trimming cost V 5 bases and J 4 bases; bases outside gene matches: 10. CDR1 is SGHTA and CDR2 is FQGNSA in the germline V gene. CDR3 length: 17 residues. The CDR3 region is CASSPDLAGGLADTQYF. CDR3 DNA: TGTGCCAGCAGCCCAGACCTAGCGGGGGGGCTTGCAGATACGCAGTATTTT.

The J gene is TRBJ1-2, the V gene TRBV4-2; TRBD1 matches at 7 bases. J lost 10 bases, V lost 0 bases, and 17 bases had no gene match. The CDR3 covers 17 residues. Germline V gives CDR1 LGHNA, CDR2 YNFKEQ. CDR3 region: CASSQDSGRTGEALYTF. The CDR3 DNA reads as TGTGCCAGCAGCCAAGATTCGGGTAGGACAGGAGAAGCCCTCTACACCTTC.

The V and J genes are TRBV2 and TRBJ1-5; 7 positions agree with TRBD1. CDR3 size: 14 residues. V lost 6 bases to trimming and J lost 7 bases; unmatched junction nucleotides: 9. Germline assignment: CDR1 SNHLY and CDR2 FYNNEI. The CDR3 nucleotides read TGTGCCAGCAGCCTACAGGGGTCGCGACAGCCCCAGCATTTT. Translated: CASSLQGSRQPQHF.

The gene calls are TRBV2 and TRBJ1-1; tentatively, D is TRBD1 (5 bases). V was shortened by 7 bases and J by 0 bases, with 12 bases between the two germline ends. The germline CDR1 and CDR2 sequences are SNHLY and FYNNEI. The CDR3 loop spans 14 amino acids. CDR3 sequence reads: CASTWQGMNTEAFF. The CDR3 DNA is TGTGCCAGCACTTGGCAGGGAATGAACACTGAAGCTTTCTTT.

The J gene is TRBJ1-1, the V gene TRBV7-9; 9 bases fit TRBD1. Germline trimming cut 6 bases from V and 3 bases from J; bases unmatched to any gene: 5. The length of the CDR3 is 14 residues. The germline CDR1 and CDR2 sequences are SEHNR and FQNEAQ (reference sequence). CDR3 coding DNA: TGTGCCAGCAGGCCTAACAGGGGGCACACTGAAGCTTTCTTT. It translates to CASRPNRGHTEAFF.

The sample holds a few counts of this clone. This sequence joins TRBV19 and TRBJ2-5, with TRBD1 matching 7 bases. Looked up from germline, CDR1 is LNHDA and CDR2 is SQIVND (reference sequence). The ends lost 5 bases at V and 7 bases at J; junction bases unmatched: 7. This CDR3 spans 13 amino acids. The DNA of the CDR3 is TGTGCCAGTAGTCCAGGGGGTACGGGGACCCAGTACTTC. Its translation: CASSPGGTGTQYF.

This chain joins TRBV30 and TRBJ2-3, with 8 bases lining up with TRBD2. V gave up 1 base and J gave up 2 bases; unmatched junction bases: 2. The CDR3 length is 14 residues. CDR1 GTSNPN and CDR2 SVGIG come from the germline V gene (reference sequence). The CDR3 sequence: CAWSAGGTTDTQYF. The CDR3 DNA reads TGTGCCTGGAGTGCGGGAGGGACCACAGATACGCAGTATTTT.

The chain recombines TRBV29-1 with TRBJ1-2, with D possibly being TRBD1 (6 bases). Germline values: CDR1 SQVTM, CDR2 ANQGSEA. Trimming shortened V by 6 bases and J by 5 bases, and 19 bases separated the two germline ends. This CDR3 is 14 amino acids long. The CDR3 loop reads CSVDPGLQGYGYTF. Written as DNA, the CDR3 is TGCAGCGTCGATCCGGGGCTGCAGGGGTATGGCTACACCTTC.

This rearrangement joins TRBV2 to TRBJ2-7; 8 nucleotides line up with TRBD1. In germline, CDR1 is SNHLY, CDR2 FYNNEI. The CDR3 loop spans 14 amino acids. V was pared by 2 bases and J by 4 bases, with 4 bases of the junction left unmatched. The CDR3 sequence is CASSEPRGPYEQYF. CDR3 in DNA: TGTGCCAGCAGTGAACCCAGGGGGCCTTACGAGCAGTACTTC.

The chain's CDR3 is CASSPGGASYEQYF. The CDR3 nucleotides read TGTGCCAGCTCACCAGGGGGCGCGTCCTACGAGCAGTACTTC. The chain employs TRBV18 and TRBJ2-7; TRBD1 might be the D (6 bases). CDR1 is KGHSH and CDR2 is LQKENI in the germline V gene. V was cut by 2 bases and J by 1 base, with 9 bases left in between. There are 14 residues in the CDR3.

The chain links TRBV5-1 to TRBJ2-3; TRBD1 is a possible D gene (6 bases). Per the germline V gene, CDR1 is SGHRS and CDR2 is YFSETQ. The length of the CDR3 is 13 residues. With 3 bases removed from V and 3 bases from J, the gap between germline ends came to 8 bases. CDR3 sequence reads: CASSSQGTDTQYF. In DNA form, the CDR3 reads TGCGCCAGCAGCTCGCAGGGGACAGATACGCAGTATTTT.

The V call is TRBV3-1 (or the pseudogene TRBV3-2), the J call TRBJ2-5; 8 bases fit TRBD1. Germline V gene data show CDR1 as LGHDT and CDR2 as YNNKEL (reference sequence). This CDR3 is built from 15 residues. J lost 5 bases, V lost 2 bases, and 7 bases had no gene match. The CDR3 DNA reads TGTGCCAGCAGCCAACGGACAGGGTCTCTCGAGACCCAGTACTTC. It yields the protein CASSQRTGSLETQYF.

CDR3 coding DNA: TGTGCCAGCAGCTTACCAGGGGGCAGCTACGAGCAGTACTTC. Protein product: CASSLPGGSYEQYF. The chain combines TRBV7-2 with TRBJ2-7; 8 nucleotides align to TRBD1. The CDR3 spans 14 residues. Germline assignment: CDR1 SGHTA and CDR2 FQGNSA. After removal of 2 bases from V and 3 bases from J, the junction contained 3 bases not matched to a gene.

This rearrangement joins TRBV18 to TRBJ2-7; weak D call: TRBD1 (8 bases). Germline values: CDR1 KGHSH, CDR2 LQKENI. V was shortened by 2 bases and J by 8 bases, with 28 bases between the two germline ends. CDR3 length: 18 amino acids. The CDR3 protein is CASSPTDRGGAGDSKQYF. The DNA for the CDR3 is TGTGCCAGCTCACCAACCGACAGGGGAGGCGCGGGAGATAGTAAGCAGTACTTC. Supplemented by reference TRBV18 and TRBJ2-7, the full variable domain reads NAGVMQNPRHLVRRRGQEARLRCSPMKGHSHVYWYRQLPEEGLKFMVYLQKENIIDESGMPKERFSAEFPKEGPSILRIQQVVRGDSAAYFCASSPTDRGGAGDSKQYFGPGTRLTVT.

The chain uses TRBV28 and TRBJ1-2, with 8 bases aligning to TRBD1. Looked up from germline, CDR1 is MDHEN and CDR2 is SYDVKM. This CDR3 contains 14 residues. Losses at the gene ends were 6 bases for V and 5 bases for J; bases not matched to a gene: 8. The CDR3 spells CASRGGQAGYGYTF. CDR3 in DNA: TGTGCCAGCAGGGGGGGACAGGCGGGGTATGGCTACACCTTC.

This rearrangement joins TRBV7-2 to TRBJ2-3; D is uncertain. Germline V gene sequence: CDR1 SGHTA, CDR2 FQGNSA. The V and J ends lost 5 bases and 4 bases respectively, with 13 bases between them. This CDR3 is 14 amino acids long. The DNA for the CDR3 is TGTGCCAGCAGCCCAAGGCGGTTCTCAGATACGCAGTATTTT. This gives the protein CASSPRRFSDTQYF.

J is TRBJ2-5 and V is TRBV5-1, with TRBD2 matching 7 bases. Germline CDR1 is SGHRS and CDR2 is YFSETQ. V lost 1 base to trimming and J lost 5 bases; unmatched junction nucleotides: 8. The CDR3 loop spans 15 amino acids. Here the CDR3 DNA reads TGCGCCAGCAGCTTGTATAATCAGGGAGGGGAGACCCAGTACTTC. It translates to CASSLYNQGGETQYF.

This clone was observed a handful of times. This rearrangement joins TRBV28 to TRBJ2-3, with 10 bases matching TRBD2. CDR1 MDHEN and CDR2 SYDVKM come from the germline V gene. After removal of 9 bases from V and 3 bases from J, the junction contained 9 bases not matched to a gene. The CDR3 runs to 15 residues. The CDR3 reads CASSLAGANTDTQYF. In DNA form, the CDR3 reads TGTGCCAGTAGTCTAGCGGGAGCTAATACAGATACGCAGTATTTT.

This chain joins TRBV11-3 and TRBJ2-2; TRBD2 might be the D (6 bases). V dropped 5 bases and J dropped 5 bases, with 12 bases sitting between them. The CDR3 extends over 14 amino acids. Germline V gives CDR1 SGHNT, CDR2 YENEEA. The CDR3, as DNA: TGTGCCAGCAGCAAGTCGGGGAGGACCGGGGAGCTGTTTTTT. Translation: CASSKSGRTGELFF.

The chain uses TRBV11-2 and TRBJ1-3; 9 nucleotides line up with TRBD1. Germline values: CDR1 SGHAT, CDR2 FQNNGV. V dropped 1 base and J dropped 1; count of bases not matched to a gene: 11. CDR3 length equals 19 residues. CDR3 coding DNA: TGTGCCAGCAGCTTAGGGGGCCCGGACAGGGGCTTTTCTGGAAACACCATATATTTT. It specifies CASSLGGPDRGFSGNTIYF.

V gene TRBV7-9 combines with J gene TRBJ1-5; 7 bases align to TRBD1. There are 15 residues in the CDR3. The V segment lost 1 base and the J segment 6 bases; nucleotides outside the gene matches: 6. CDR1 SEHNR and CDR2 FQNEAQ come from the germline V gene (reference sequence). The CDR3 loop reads CASSLGDRESQPQHF. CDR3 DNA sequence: TGTGCCAGCAGCTTAGGCGACAGGGAGTCTCAGCCCCAGCATTTT.